This entry features one TCR beta chain sequence. Its antigen is still unknown. The genes are named according to mouse. Survey-depth TCRbeta CDR3 sequencing reported V/J genes and productive frequencies. Sequencing used immunoSEQ multiplex PCR; TCRdb keeps in-frame clones, though not all of them. The data show 2,000 to 2,500 clones, around 55% seen once. The sample belongs to a study of tissue T cells after allogeneic stem cell transplantation. General study points: This small cohort was clinically heterogeneous, and sampling depth was a limitation.

As for time point: mouse harvest day 7 after allogeneic transplant. Each mouse received 10^7 T-cell-depleted marrow cells plus 10^6 splenic CD5+ T cells by tail vein. This mouse GVHD model was MHC-mismatched B6 to BALB/c, profiled day 7 or 14. The sequence was obtained from a female BALB/c mouse given C57BL/6 T cells with graft-versus-host disease after an allogeneic hematopoietic cell transplant. Sequenced sample: liver tissue.

CDR3 sequence: CASSLSRGDTGQLYF. Partial CDR3 DNA: TGTGCCAGCAGTCTGTCGCGGGGAGACACCGGGCAGCTCTAC. This chain uses TRBV26 with TRBJ2-2; D unresolved. The DNA ends 1 residue before the CDR3 does, and the rest of the CDR3 is filled in from the germline J gene. This CDR3 has 15 amino acids. The germline gives CDR1 KGHPV, CDR2 FQNQEV (reference sequence). The ends were cut back, 0 bases at V and 3 bases at J, with 8 bases in the middle.